A selection of T cell receptor beta chains follows, all from one sample in a study of radiotherapy plus CTLA-4 blockade in lung cancer. Using immunoSEQ multiplex PCR, the repertoire was profiled, and TCRdb retains in-frame clones only, with some absent. The sample consists of roughly 92,000 clones, 75% to 90% of them appearing once. The material sequenced was peripheral blood, taken from a patient treated with radiotherapy plus ipilimumab. The receptors derive from a human donor with non-small cell lung cancer who had a partial response to radiotherapy plus ipilimumab. CDR3s include the opening cysteine and the closing phenylalanine or tryptophan. Fields, in order: clone size, D gene, J gene, V gene, CDR3 length, CDR3 DNA, CDR3 protein. D genes are given only for firm matches. Clone size is not always given. Where it is, it says once, few, many or a class for expanded clones.

- | TRBD1 | TRBJ1-2 | TRBV29-1 | 12 | TGCAGCGTTCGACAGGGGACTTATGGCTACACCTTC | CSVRQGTYGYTF
- | TRBD2 | TRBJ2-3 | TRBV7-9 | 16 | TGTGCCAGCAGCATAACGGGAGGGCGTAGCACAGATACGCAGTATTTT | CASSITGGRSTDTQYF
- | TRBD1 | TRBJ2-5 | TRBV5-1 | 14 | TGCGCCAGCAGCCCGGGACAGGGCGCCGAGACCCAGTACTTC | CASSPGQGAETQYF
- | TRBD1 | TRBJ2-2 | TRBV28 | 16 | TGTGCCAGCAGTATCCGGGGGACAGGGGGCACCGGGGAGCTGTTTTTT | CASSIRGTGGTGELFF
- | TRBD2 | TRBJ2-7 | TRBV19 | 15 | TGTGCCAGTAGTCTAAGACTAGCGCAACGCTACGAGCAGTACTTC | CASSLRLAQRYEQYF
- | TRBD1 | TRBJ2-7 | TRBV11-3 | 14 | TGTGCCAGCAGCTCCCGGGACAGAACTTACGAGCAGTACTTC | CASSSRDRTYEQYF
- | TRBD1 | TRBJ2-1 | TRBV2 | 13 | TGTGCCAGCTTTTGGACAGGGTCTGATGAGCAGTTCTTC | CASFWTGSDEQFF
- | - | TRBJ1-2 | TRBV7-2 | 13 | TGTGCCAGCAGCTTAGACAGGGTTCAAGGCTACACCTTC | CASSLDRVQGYTF
once | - | TRBJ1-1 | TRBV30 | 12 | TGTGCCTGGAGTGAACTAGACACTGAGGCTTTCTTT | CAWSELDTEAFF
- | TRBD2 | TRBJ2-2 | TRBV11-3 | 18 | TGTGCCAGCAGCCAGGGACTAGCGGGAGGGCTGCACACCGGGGAGCTGTTTTTT | CASSQGLAGGLHTGELFF
- | - | TRBJ1-2 | TRBV19 | 12 | TGTGCCAGTATTGGCAGCGGCTATGGCTACACCTTC | CASIGSGYGYTF
- | - | TRBJ1-1 | TRBV11-2 | 15 | TGTGCCAGCAGCTTAGGGTGGCAGATCAACACTGAAGCTTTCTTT | CASSLGWQINTEAFF
few | - | TRBJ1-1 | TRBV4-1 | 13 | TGCGCCAGCAGCCAAGAAGGGGGCACTGAAGCTTTCTTT | CASSQEGGTEAFF
- | TRBD1 | TRBJ1-2 | TRBV7-9 | 14 | TGTGCCAGCAGGGACTCGGACAGGTCCGGTGGCTACACCTTC | CASRDSDRSGGYTF
- | TRBD1 | TRBJ2-7 | TRBV13 | 14 | TGTGCCAGCAGCCGGAGACAGGGGGTTTACGAGCAGTACTTC | CASSRRQGVYEQYF
once | - | TRBJ1-5 | TRBV28 | 12 | TGTGCCAGCAGTTCCCTTAATCAGCCCCAGCATTTT | CASSSLNQPQHF
- | - | TRBJ1-1 | TRBV14 | 13 | TGTGCCAGCAGCCGCGGGACGTACACTGAAGCTTTCTTT | CASSRGTYTEAFF
- | - | TRBJ2-5 | TRBV6-1 | 15 | TGTGCCAGCAACCCGTCGGGGGAGTGGCAAGAGACCCAGTACTTC | CASNPSGEWQETQYF
- | - | TRBJ1-5 | TRBV7-2 | 13 | TGTGCCAGCAGCTTTCGGGGTAAACAGCCCCAGCATTTT | CASSFRGKQPQHF
- | - | TRBJ2-2 | TRBV10-3 | 16 | TGTGCCATCAGTGAGAGGGGCGGGACGAACACCGGGGAGCTGTTTTTT | CAISERGGTNTGELFF
- | - | TRBJ2-1 | TRBV4-3 | 14 | TGCGCCAGCAGCCAGGCGGGGCTCGCGAATGAGCAGTTCTTC | CASSQAGLANEQFF
- | TRBD2 | TRBJ2-7 | TRBV28 | 16 | TGTGCCAGCAGTCCTAGCGGGATAGGCCTCTCCTACGAGCAGTACTTC | CASSPSGIGLSYEQYF
- | TRBD1 | TRBJ2-7 | TRBV6-1 | 14 | TGTGCCAGCAGTAAGACAGGGCCCTCCTACGAGCAGTACTTC | CASSKTGPSYEQYF
- | - | TRBJ2-5 | TRBV7-9 | 13 | TGTGCCAGCAGCCCTCAAGCCCACGGGACCCAGTACTTC | CASSPQAHGTQYF
- | TRBD2 | TRBJ2-7 | TRBV7-6 | 14 | TGTGCCAGCAGCTTGGGACTAGGGAGCGGCGAGCAGTACTTC | CASSLGLGSGEQYF
once | - | TRBJ1-4 | TRBV12-5 | 16 | TGTGCTAGTGGTTTGATGGGGCAGTCAACTAATGAAAAACTGTTTTTT | CASGLMGQSTNEKLFF
- | TRBD1 | TRBJ2-5 | TRBV9 | 16 | TGTGCCAGCAGCGCGATCGGGACAGGGGTTGGAGAGACCCAGTACTTC | CASSAIGTGVGETQYF
- | TRBD2 | TRBJ2-1 | TRBV11-3 | 18 | TGTGCCAGCAGCTTAGATCCTGAGACTAGCGGGAGGTACGGTGAGCAGTTCTTC | CASSLDPETSGRYGEQFF
- | - | TRBJ2-2 | TRBV27 | 16 | TGTGCCAGCACCCAGGTCGGCAGGGCAGGCACCGGGGAGCTGTTTTTT | CASTQVGRAGTGELFF
once | TRBD1 | TRBJ1-3 | TRBV5-5 | 17 | TGTGCCAGCAGCTTGGTGCCGGACAGGGGGCCCAGAAACACCATATATTTT | CASSLVPDRGPRNTIYF
- | - | TRBJ1-1 | TRBV7-2 | 13 | TGTGCCAGCAGTCTATCGCGGGTCACTGAAGCTTTCTTT | CASSLSRVTEAFF
- | TRBD1 | TRBJ2-7 | TRBV28 | 13 | TGTGCCAGCAGCACTGACAGGGGCCACGAGCAGTACTTC | CASSTDRGHEQYF
- | TRBD1 | TRBJ2-5 | TRBV7-2 | 17 | TGTGCCAGCAGCTCAACCAGTCCCGGGACAGGGGTCGGGACCCAGTACTTC | CASSSTSPGTGVGTQYF
- | TRBD1 | TRBJ1-3 | TRBV19 | 17 | TGTGCCAGTAGTATAGGCAACAGGGGGAACATCGTGGACACCATATATTTT | CASSIGNRGNIVDTIYF
- | TRBD2 | TRBJ2-1 | TRBV13 | 19 | TGTGCCAGCCGATCCCGGACTAGCGGGTCGTTTACCTCCTACAATGAGCAGTTCTTC | CASRSRTSGSFTSYNEQFF
- | - | TRBJ2-7 | TRBV5-1 | 16 | TGCGCCAGCAGCTTGGTTTTATCGCGGGACGCCTACGAGCAGTACTTC | CASSLVLSRDAYEQYF
- | - | TRBJ1-6 | TRBV21-1 | 15 | TGTGCCACCACCTCCCGGGACTCCAATAATTCACCCCTCCACTTT | CATTSRDSNNSPLHF
- | - | TRBJ1-2 | TRBV30 | 13 | TGTGCCTGGAAACAAGGAGTGAAGAATGGCTACACCTTC | CAWKQGVKNGYTF
once | TRBD1 | TRBJ1-2 | TRBV6-5 | 13 | TGTGCCAGCAGTTACGGGGCAGGGGGAGGCTACACCTTC | CASSYGAGGGYTF
- | TRBD2 | TRBJ2-7 | TRBV5-4 | 16 | TGTGCCAGCAGCGCGACTAGCGGGAGTGTATATTACGAGCAGTACTTC | CASSATSGSVYYEQYF
once | TRBD1 | TRBJ2-5 | TRBV6-1 | 14 | TGTGCCAGCAGTGTCCGGACAGGGCAAGAGACCCAGTACTTC | CASSVRTGQETQYF
- | - | TRBJ1-4 | TRBV19 | 15 | TGTGCCAGTAGTAGAAAAGCTGCAACTAATGAAAAACTGTTTTTT | CASSRKAATNEKLFF
- | TRBD2 | TRBJ2-3 | TRBV6-4 | 20 | TGTGCCAGCAGTGACAGGGGGACTAGCGGGAGCTGGGGTGGGACAGATACGCAGTATTTT | CASSDRGTSGSWGGTDTQYF
- | - | TRBJ2-1 | TRBV5-1 | 15 | TGCGCCAGCAGCTTGGATGGCGGTAGCTACAATGAGCAGTTCTTC | CASSLDGGSYNEQFF
- | - | TRBJ1-3 | TRBV6-5 | 16 | TGTGCCAGCAGTTACCGCCAGGGATACTCTGGAAACACCATATATTTT | CASSYRQGYSGNTIYF